This T cell receptor beta chain appears in the sequencing data of a study of blood T cell repertoires in COVID-19. Across the whole study: Samples taken during acute and convalescent COVID-19 were collected in the United States, Italy and Spain.

CDR3 length: 17 residues. With 7 bases removed from V and 3 bases from J, the gap between germline ends came to 22 bases. Germline V CDR1 and CDR2: KGHDR, SFDVKD. Sequenced by immunoSEQ multiplex PCR; TCRdb stores in-frame clones only, minus some. The sample holds about 330,000 clones, roughly 88% seen once. The chain couples TRBV24-1 to TRBJ2-3, with a possible D match to TRBD2 (6 bases). Sequenced input: peripheral blood. The sequence was collected from a woman aged 45-65 years with active or convalescent COVID-19. CDR3 bases: TGTGCCACCAGCAACCCTAAGGAGCAGGGAGGAACAGATACGCAGTATTTT. As protein: CATSNPKEQGGTDTQYF.